This TCR beta chain came from a study of CD8 T cells in Susac syndrome. Random hexamers served to reverse transcribe roughly 0.5 to 1 ug RNA. The CDR3 of TCR beta was amplified by immunoSEQ multiplex PCR across 54 Vbeta and 13 Jbeta. A single record per CDR3 protein comes from TCRdb applying MiXCR to the immunoSEQ multiplex PCR reads. Among 100,000 or so distinct CDR3 sequences, 90% to 95% were seen once, and the ten largest hold about 0.29%. Trimming stripped 2 bases from V and 0 bases from J, with 8 bases between. CDR1 is GTSNPN and CDR2 is SVGIG in the germline V gene (reference sequence). The CDR3 length is 13 residues.

The receptor's source is a human donor with Susac syndrome. This chain joins TRBV30 and TRBJ2-7; D is possibly TRBD1 (5 bases). Material for sequencing was CD4+ T cells from PBMCs. For the CDR3, the DNA is TGTGCCTGGAGTCAGGGTAGCTCCTACGAGCAGTACTTC. It specifies CAWSQGSSYEQYF.